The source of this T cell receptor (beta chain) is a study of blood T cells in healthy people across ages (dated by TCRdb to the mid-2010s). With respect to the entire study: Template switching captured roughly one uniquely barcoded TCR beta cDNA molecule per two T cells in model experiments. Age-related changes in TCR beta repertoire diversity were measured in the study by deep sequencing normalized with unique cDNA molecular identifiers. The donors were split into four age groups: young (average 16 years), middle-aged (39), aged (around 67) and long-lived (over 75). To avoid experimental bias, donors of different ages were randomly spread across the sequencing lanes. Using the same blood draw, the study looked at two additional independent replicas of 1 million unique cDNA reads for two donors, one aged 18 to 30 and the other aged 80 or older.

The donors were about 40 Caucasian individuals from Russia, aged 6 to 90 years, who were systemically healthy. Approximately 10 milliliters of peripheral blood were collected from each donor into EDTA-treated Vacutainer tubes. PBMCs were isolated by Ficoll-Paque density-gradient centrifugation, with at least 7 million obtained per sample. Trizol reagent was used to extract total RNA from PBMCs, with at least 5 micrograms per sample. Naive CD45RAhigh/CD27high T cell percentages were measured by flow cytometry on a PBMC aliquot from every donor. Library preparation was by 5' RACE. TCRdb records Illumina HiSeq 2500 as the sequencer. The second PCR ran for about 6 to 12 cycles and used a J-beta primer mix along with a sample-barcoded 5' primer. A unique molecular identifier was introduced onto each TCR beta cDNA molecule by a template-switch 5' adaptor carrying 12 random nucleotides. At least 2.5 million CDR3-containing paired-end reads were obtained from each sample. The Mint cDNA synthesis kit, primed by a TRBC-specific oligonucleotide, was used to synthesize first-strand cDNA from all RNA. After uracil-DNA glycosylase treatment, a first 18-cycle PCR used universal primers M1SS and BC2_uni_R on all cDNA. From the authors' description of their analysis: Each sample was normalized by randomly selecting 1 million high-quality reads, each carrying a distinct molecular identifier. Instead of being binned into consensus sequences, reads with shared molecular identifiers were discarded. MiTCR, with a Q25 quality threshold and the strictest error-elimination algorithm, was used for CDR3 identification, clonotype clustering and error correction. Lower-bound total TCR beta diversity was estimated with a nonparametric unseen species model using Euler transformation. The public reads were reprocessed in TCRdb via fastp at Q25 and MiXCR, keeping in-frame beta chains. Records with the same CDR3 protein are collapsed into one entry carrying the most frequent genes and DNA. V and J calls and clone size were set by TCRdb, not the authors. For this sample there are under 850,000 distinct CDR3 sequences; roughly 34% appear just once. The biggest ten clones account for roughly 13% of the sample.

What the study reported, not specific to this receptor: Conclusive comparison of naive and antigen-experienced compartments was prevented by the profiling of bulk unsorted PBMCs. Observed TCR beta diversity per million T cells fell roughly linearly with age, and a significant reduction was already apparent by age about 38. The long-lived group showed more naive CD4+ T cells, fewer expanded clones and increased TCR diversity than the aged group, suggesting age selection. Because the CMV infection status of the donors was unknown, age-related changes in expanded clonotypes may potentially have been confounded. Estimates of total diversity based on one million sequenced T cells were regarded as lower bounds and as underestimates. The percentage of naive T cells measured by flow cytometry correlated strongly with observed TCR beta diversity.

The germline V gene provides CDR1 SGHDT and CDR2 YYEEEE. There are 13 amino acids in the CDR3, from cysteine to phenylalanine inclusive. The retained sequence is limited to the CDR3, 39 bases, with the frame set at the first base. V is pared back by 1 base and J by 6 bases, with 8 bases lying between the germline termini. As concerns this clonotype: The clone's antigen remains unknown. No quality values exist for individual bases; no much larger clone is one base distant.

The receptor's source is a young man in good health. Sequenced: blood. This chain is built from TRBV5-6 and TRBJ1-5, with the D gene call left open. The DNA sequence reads TGTGCCAGCAGCTTGTCCAGTAGTCAGCCCCAGCATTTT. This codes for CASSLSSSQPQHF.